This T cell receptor beta chain was sequenced in a study of T-cell reconstitution after alpha-beta-depleted transplantation in children. Notes on the study in general: Certain patients had high TCRbeta diversity at day 60, and it came from recipient T cells and thymic progenitors that survived.

Concerning this clonotype: Its antigen is currently unknown. A much larger clone lies one base from this, so it may be a read error.

For TCRbeta, the library was prepared with unique molecular identifiers. TCRdb used MiXCR to reprocess the PCR reads, holding one entry per CDR3 protein. The sample has about 300,000 distinct CDR3 sequences; around 9.1% are singletons. CDR3 length equals 14 residues. Germline V gives CDR1 LNHDA, CDR2 SQIVND (reference sequence). This clonotype originated in a boy younger than two with acute myeloid leukemia, due to receive a stem cell transplant. The chain is built from TRBV19 and TRBJ2-1; TRBD1 aligns across 7 bases. The input for sequencing was PBMCs, taken before TCRalphabeta/CD19-depleted stem cell transplant. The CDR3 region is CATQYRGTLNDQFF. The CDR3 DNA reads as TGTGCCACCCAGTACAGGGGTACCCTCAATGATCAGTTCTTC.